A selection of T cell receptor beta chains follows, all from one sample in a study of blood T cell repertoires in COVID-19. Produced via immunoSEQ multiplex PCR; TCRdb's table is partial and in-frame only. The sample records approximately 500,000 clones, about 89% being singletons. The source material was peripheral blood. These receptors all stem from a woman in her forties or fifties with COVID-19, enrolled during active disease. Each CDR3 is given with its conserved first and last residue. The D gene is left open where the match is weak. Size is stated for part of the rows, as once, few or many counts, or as a class when the clone is expanded.

NA	TRBJ1-1	NA	TRBV18	CASSPGGQTNTEAFF	TGTGCCAGCTCCCCCGGCGGACAGACGAACACTGAAGCTTTCTTT
TRBD1	TRBJ1-1	NA	TRBV6-6	CASSHVPGQGADTEAFF	TGTGCCAGCAGTCACGTCCCGGGACAGGGGGCGGACACTGAAGCTTTCTTT
TRBD1	TRBJ1-5	NA	TRBV29-1	CSVGQGVKDQPQHF	TGCAGCGTTGGACAGGGGGTTAAGGATCAGCCCCAGCATTTT
TRBD1	TRBJ1-3	NA	TRBV5-1	CASRLTGSSGNTIYF	TGCGCCAGCAGACTGACAGGGAGCTCTGGAAACACCATATATTTT
TRBD2	TRBJ2-3	NA	TRBV11-3	CASSLNVSRLAASDTQYF	TGTGCCAGCAGCTTAAATGTAAGCCGGCTAGCGGCGTCAGATACGCAGTATTTT
NA	TRBJ1-6	NA	TRBV7-8	CASSLAVQGRYNSPLHF	TGTGCCAGCAGCTTGGCAGTACAGGGAAGGTATAATTCACCCCTCCACTTT
NA	TRBJ1-1	NA	TRBV6-5	CASSRQMNTEAFF	TGTGCCAGCAGCAGACAGATGAACACTGAAGCTTTCTTT
TRBD2	TRBJ2-1	NA	TRBV18	CASSPVTSGYNEQFF	TGTGCCAGCTCACCAGTGACTAGCGGATACAATGAGCAGTTCTTC
TRBD1	TRBJ2-5	NA	TRBV24-1	CATSDLSQGGKETQYF	TGTGCCACCAGTGATTTGTCACAGGGGGGTAAGGAGACCCAGTACTTC
TRBD1	TRBJ1-6	NA	TRBV27	CASSFLTGAESPLHF	TGTGCCAGCAGTTTCTTGACAGGGGCGGAATCACCCCTCCACTTT
NA	TRBJ2-7	NA	TRBV12-3/TRBV12-4	CASRIGGSYEQYF	TGTGCCAGCCGCATAGGGGGCTCCTACGAGCAGTACTTC
TRBD1	TRBJ2-7	NA	TRBV19	CASGTGFSYEQYF	TGTGCCAGCGGGACAGGGTTCTCATACGAGCAGTACTTC
TRBD1	TRBJ1-2	NA	TRBV6-5	CASRLIDRGGYGYTF	TGTGCCAGCAGGCTCATCGACAGGGGAGGATATGGCTACACCTTC
TRBD2	TRBJ2-3	NA	TRBV29-1	CSVRTSGGATDTQYF	TGCAGCGTTCGGACTAGCGGGGGGGCAACAGATACGCAGTATTTT
NA	TRBJ2-3	once	TRBV9	CASSPPPGADTQYF	TGTGCCAGCAGCCCTCCCCCCGGGGCAGATACGCAGTATTTT
NA	TRBJ1-4	NA	TRBV2	CASTLTTVRNEKLFF	TGTGCCAGCACCTTGACGACAGTACGGAATGAAAAACTGTTTTTT
TRBD1	TRBJ2-7	NA	TRBV5-1	CASSLVNRGASYEQYF	TGCGCCAGCAGCTTGGTGAACAGGGGGGCCTCCTACGAGCAGTACTTC
TRBD2	TRBJ2-7	NA	TRBV29-1	CSAERDGLRYF	TGCAGCGCCGAGCGGGACGGACTTAGGTACTTC
TRBD2	TRBJ2-3	NA	TRBV29-1	CSVEVAGGPGDTQYF	TGCAGCGTTGAAGTGGCGGGGGGGCCGGGAGATACGCAGTATTTT
TRBD1	TRBJ2-1	NA	TRBV5-3	CARSLKGQGTYNEQFF	TGTGCCAGAAGCTTGAAGGGACAGGGCACCTACAATGAGCAGTTCTTC
TRBD1	TRBJ1-5	NA	TRBV27	CASSWTGRQPQHF	TGTGCCAGCAGTTGGACAGGCAGGCAGCCCCAGCATTTT
NA	TRBJ1-5	NA	TRBV7-2	CASSLSGGYGNQPQHF	TGTGCCAGCAGCTTATCGGGGGGCTATGGCAATCAGCCCCAGCATTTT
NA	TRBJ1-4	NA	TRBV9	CASSAPSPGTTNEKLFF	TGTGCCAGCAGCGCCCCCTCGCCGGGAACAACTAATGAAAAACTGTTTTTT
TRBD1	TRBJ2-3	NA	TRBV3-1/TRBV3-2	CASSPTGDRTDTQYF	TGTGCCAGCAGCCCAACAGGGGATCGCACAGATACGCAGTATTTT
TRBD1	TRBJ1-6	NA	TRBV19	CASSAGTANSNSPLHF	TGTGCCAGTAGCGCCGGGACAGCCAACTCCAATTCACCCCTCCACTTT
TRBD1	TRBJ1-5	once	TRBV5-5	CASSLGQARWEPQHF	TGTGCCAGCAGCTTAGGACAGGCCCGGTGGGAGCCCCAGCATTTT
NA	TRBJ1-4	NA	TRBV9	CASSAGTAGGEKLFF	TGTGCCAGCAGCGCCGGGACCGCGGGGGGCGAAAAACTGTTTTTT
NA	TRBJ2-7	NA	TRBV29-1	CSVERLYDEQYF	TGCAGCGTTGAACGACTCTACGACGAGCAGTACTTC
NA	TRBJ2-7	NA	TRBV28	CASSSLDRSGEQYF	TGTGCCAGCAGTTCCTTAGACAGATCCGGCGAGCAGTACTTC
NA	TRBJ2-2	NA	TRBV6-5	CASTPDRTGELFF	TGTGCCAGCACCCCAGACAGGACCGGGGAGCTGTTTTTT
NA	TRBJ1-5	few	TRBV3-1/TRBV3-2	CASSQGPTEAHQPQHF	TGTGCCAGCAGCCAGGGCCCCACGGAGGCCCATCAGCCCCAGCATTTT
TRBD2	TRBJ2-2	NA	TRBV2	CASSEGGGDTGELFF	TGTGCCAGCAGTGAGGGGGGAGGGGACACCGGGGAGCTGTTTTTT
NA	TRBJ1-5	few	TRBV10-2	CASSEYGTYGQPQHF	TGCGCCAGCAGTGAGTACGGGACATATGGACAGCCCCAGCATTTT
TRBD1	TRBJ1-2	few	TRBV7-9	CASSLVTGTGSNYGYTF	TGTGCCAGCAGCTTAGTGACCGGGACAGGGAGTAACTATGGCTACACCTTC
TRBD1	TRBJ2-6	NA	TRBV24-1	CATEELGGAGANVLTF	TGTGCCACTGAGGAGTTAGGGGGCGCTGGGGCCAACGTCCTGACTTTC
NA	TRBJ2-2	NA	TRBV19	CASSIVPALGELFF	TGTGCCAGTAGTATAGTACCAGCGCTTGGGGAGCTGTTTTTT
TRBD2	TRBJ2-3	NA	TRBV6-1	CASSALRDYPSTDTQYF	TGTGCCAGCAGTGCCCTTCGGGACTATCCTAGCACAGATACGCAGTATTTT
TRBD1	TRBJ1-1	NA	TRBV11-2	CASSRGPNTEAFF	TGTGCCAGCAGCAGGGGGCCGAACACTGAAGCTTTCTTT
NA	TRBJ1-2	NA	TRBV5-1	CASSLAGEYDYGYTF	TGCGCCAGCAGCTTGGCGGGGGAATACGACTATGGCTACACCTTC
TRBD2	TRBJ2-1	NA	TRBV9	CASSVVGGGIAGGTVEQFF	TGTGCCAGCAGCGTAGTTGGTGGTGGGATAGCGGGGGGAACCGTTGAGCAGTTCTTC
NA	TRBJ1-5	NA	TRBV5-1	CASSLVGDDQPQHF	TGCGCCAGCAGCTTGGTCGGAGACGATCAGCCCCAGCATTTT
TRBD2	TRBJ2-6	NA	TRBV6-1	CASSESGGRSGANVLTF	TGTGCCAGCAGTGAAAGCGGGGGGCGCTCTGGGGCCAACGTCCTGACTTTC
TRBD1	TRBJ1-1	once	TRBV5-6	CASSLGTGNTEAFF	TGTGCCAGCAGCTTGGGGACAGGCAACACTGAAGCTTTCTTT
NA	TRBJ1-4	NA	TRBV7-9	CASSSLTAGIATNEKLFF	TGTGCCAGCAGCTCGCTCACCGCGGGGATAGCAACTAATGAAAAACTGTTTTTT
NA	TRBJ2-7	NA	TRBV28	CASSLKGRGWGYEQYF	TGTGCCAGCAGCCTAAAGGGCCGGGGTTGGGGCTACGAGCAGTACTTC
NA	TRBJ1-1	NA	TRBV19	CASTARGADTEAFF	TGTGCCAGTACTGCTCGGGGGGCCGACACTGAAGCTTTCTTT
NA	TRBJ1-2	once	TRBV5-4	CASSFGLGYTF	TGTGCCAGCAGCTTTGGCTTAGGCTACACCTTC
NA	TRBJ2-7	once	TRBV3-1/TRBV3-2	CASSQVGSYEQYF	TGTGCCAGCAGCCAAGTGGGCAGCTACGAGCAGTACTTC
TRBD1	TRBJ1-2	NA	TRBV27	CASSPSSTGQDGYTF	TGTGCCAGCAGTCCGTCCTCGACAGGGCAGGATGGCTACACCTTC
TRBD2	TRBJ2-1	once	TRBV19	CASSMGGNEQFF	TGTGCCAGTAGTATGGGAGGGAATGAGCAGTTCTTC
TRBD2	TRBJ2-7	NA	TRBV19	CASSIAPSGGAYEQYF	TGTGCCAGTAGTATAGCCCCTAGCGGGGGGGCGTACGAGCAGTACTTC
NA	TRBJ1-2	NA	TRBV16	CASSHSLDGYTF	TGTGCCAGCAGCCACTCTCTAGATGGCTACACCTTC
NA	TRBJ2-1	NA	TRBV10-1	CASSVANEQFF	TGCGCCAGCAGTGTAGCCAATGAGCAGTTCTTC
TRBD1	TRBJ2-7	NA	TRBV6-6	CASSYRDRAYEQYF	TGTGCCAGCAGTTACCGGGACAGGGCCTACGAGCAGTACTTC
NA	TRBJ2-6	NA	TRBV24-1	CATSSTGQYSSGANVLTF	TGTGCCACCAGTTCAACAGGACAGTATAGCTCTGGGGCCAACGTCCTGACTTTC
NA	TRBJ1-2	NA	TRBV19	CASSTGDLNYGYTF	TGTGCCAGTAGTACGGGGGACCTTAACTATGGCTACACCTTC
NA	TRBJ2-6	NA	TRBV3-1/TRBV3-2	CASSLGGSGANVLTF	TGTGCCAGCAGCCTGGGGGGCTCTGGGGCCAACGTCCTGACTTTC
NA	TRBJ2-1	NA	TRBV6-1	CASSEAQAGQFF	TGTGCCAGCAGTGAAGCGCAGGCGGGGCAGTTCTTC
NA	TRBJ1-2	NA	TRBV5-1	CASRQPGAQQEDGYTF	TGCGCCAGCAGACAACCGGGAGCCCAACAAGAGGATGGCTACACCTTC